The 30 T cell receptor beta chains presented below share a single source sample, sequenced in a study of cytomegalovirus exposure and HLA in healthy donors. Primers for the PCR totalled 60 Vbeta and 13 Jbeta. Sequencing was performed with immunoSEQ multiplex PCR; in TCRdb, only in-frame clones are kept and a portion is missing. There are more than 90,000 clones in the sample; 85% occur only once, and about 3.9% lies in the top ten. The sample comprised PBMCs. Receptor source: a man aged 30-40 years in good health and CMV-seronegative.

The chain employs TRBV5-4 and TRBJ2-5; tentatively, D is TRBD1 (5 bases). The CDR3 covers 14 residues. Germline V lookup: CDR1 SGHNT, CDR2 YYREEE (reference sequence). Trimming pared 0 bases from V and 2 bases from J, leaving 8 bases between. Written as DNA, the CDR3 is TGTGCCAGCAGCTTGGTTGACAGACAAGAGACCCAGTACTTC. The encoded protein is CASSLVDRQETQYF.

The chain employs TRBV6-5 and TRBJ2-2, with D hard to call. There are 12 residues in the CDR3. Between the trimmed V and J ends, which lost 7 bases and 7 bases, there was a span of 10 bases. Per germline, CDR1 MNHEY and CDR2 SVGAGI. The CDR3 DNA follows: TGTGCCAGCAAGCAGGTCGGCGGGGAGCTGTTTTTT. Translated: CASKQVGGELFF.

The chain is built from TRBV27 and TRBJ2-3, with 11 bases matching TRBD1. V lost 2 bases, J lost 3 bases, and 4 bases stayed unmatched. In germline, CDR1 is MNHEY, CDR2 SMNVEV (reference sequence). This CDR3 spans 16 amino acids. Written as DNA, the CDR3 is TGTGCCAGCAGTTTAAAGGACAGGGGGCTAACAGATACGCAGTATTTT. This codes for CASSLKDRGLTDTQYF.

V is TRBV29-1 and J is TRBJ1-1; the match to TRBD1 covers 7 bases. Trimming took 3 bases from V and 1 from J; bases not matched to a gene: 5. Per germline, CDR1 SQVTM and CDR2 ANQGSEA. The CDR3 contains 14 residues. CDR3 region: CSVDPGQANTEAFF. In DNA form, the CDR3 reads TGCAGCGTTGATCCCGGACAGGCGAACACTGAAGCTTTCTTT.

The J gene is TRBJ2-2, the V gene TRBV9; 9 nucleotides align to TRBD2. The CDR3 length is 20 residues. CDR1 and CDR2 (germline): SGDLS, YYNGEE. The J segment lost 1 base and the V segment lost 0 bases, leaving 13 bases of the junction unmatched. This chain's CDR3 is CASSVATGLAGTKNTGELFF. The CDR3 bases are TGTGCCAGCAGCGTAGCTACGGGGCTAGCGGGGACGAAGAACACCGGGGAGCTGTTTTTT.

The chain joins TRBV25-1 to TRBJ1-1; D call uncertain. V was pared by 2 bases and J by 7 bases, with 17 bases between. CDR3 size: 15 residues. Germline V gives CDR1 MGHDK, CDR2 SYGVNS. CDR3 DNA: TGTGCCAGCAGTGAACCGGGTCCGGTGAGCGATGAAGCTTTCTTT. Its translation: CASSEPGPVSDEAFF. Based on the CDR3 plus reference TRBV25-1 and TRBJ1-1, the full variable domain is EADIYQTPRYLVIGTGKKITLECSQTMGHDKMYWYQQDPGMELHLIHYSYGVNSTEKGDLSSESTVSRIRTEHFPLTLESARPSHTSQYLCASSEPGPVSDEAFFGQGTRLTVV.

The chain uses TRBV7-8 and TRBJ1-5; D is unresolved. The length of the CDR3 is 14 residues. Trimming took off 0 bases at V and 7 bases at J, with 10 bases between the two ends. CDR1 SGHVS and CDR2 FQNEAQ come from the germline V gene. CDR3 DNA: TGTGCCAGCAGCTTAGCGGGCCTTTTCCAGCCCCAGCATTTT. Translated, it gives CASSLAGLFQPQHF.

The CDR3 DNA reads as TGTGCCAGCAGCCAAGATCTGACGGGGTTTCAGCCCCAGCATTTT. It yields the protein CASSQDLTGFQPQHF. The V and J genes are TRBV4-2 and TRBJ1-5, with D hard to call. Per germline, CDR1 LGHNA and CDR2 YNFKEQ. This CDR3 spans 15 amino acids. V lost 0 bases and J 6 bases, leaving 12 bases between the germline ends.

The chain recombines TRBV7-9 with TRBJ1-3; D call uncertain. Germline values: CDR1 SEHNR, CDR2 FQNEAQ (reference sequence). Trimming shortened V by 3 bases and J by 6 bases, and 12 bases separated the two germline ends. The CDR3 loop spans 14 amino acids. In DNA, the CDR3 is TGTGCCAGCAGCTTCATCCCACAAACAAACACCATATATTTT. Protein sequence: CASSFIPQTNTIYF.

This clone showed up just once. V and J are TRBV9 and TRBJ1-2; TRBD1 agrees at 9 bases. The ends lost 1 base at V and 4 bases at J; junction bases unmatched: 5. Germline CDR1 is SGDLS and CDR2 is YYNGEE. The CDR3 is 15 residues long. The CDR3 spells CASSVTGGAGYGYTF. In nucleotides, the CDR3 is TGTGCCAGCAGCGTAACAGGGGGCGCCGGCTATGGCTACACCTTC.

The genes are TRBV5-4 and TRBJ2-3; maybe TRBD1 (5 bases). The germline CDR1 and CDR2 sequences are SGHNT and YYREEE (reference sequence). Trimming removed 2 bases from V and 0 bases from J, with 10 bases in between. The CDR3 runs 15 residues. The DNA for the CDR3 is TGTGCCAGCAGCTTCGACAGAACTAGCACAGATACGCAGTATTTT. Residues: CASSFDRTSTDTQYF.

Here the CDR3 DNA reads TGTGCCATTAGGAGGATGCTCCGGACTGAAGCTTTCTTT. This codes for CAIRRMLRTEAFF. The rearrangement links TRBV10-3 to TRBJ1-1; D unresolved. Germline loops: CDR1 ENHRY, CDR2 SYGVKD. Trimming removed 9 bases from V and 5 bases from J, with 16 bases in between. The CDR3 sequence is 13 residues long.

The chain carries TRBV2 and TRBJ2-3; 8 bases map to TRBD1. The CDR3 has 15 amino acids. The junction had 8 bases not matched to a gene; V was cut back by 7 bases and J by 2 bases. The germline V gene has CDR1 SNHLY and CDR2 FYNNEI. CDR3 loop: CASNSAGGDTDTQYF. In DNA, the CDR3 is TGTGCCAGCAACTCGGCAGGGGGCGACACAGATACGCAGTATTTT. Drawing the rest from reference TRBV2 and TRBJ2-3, the complete variable domain is EPEVTQTPSHQVTQMGQEVILRCVPISNHLYFYWYRQILGQKVEFLVSFYNNEISEKSEIFDDQFSVERPDGSNFTLKIRSTKLEDSAMYFCASNSAGGDTDTQYFGPGTRLTVL.

This clone was observed a few times. This chain links TRBV29-1 with TRBJ2-7; D is unclear. Germline loops: CDR1 SQVTM, CDR2 ANQGSEA. The V end lost 5 bases, the J end lost 1 base, and 3 bases lay between the germline ends. The CDR3 loop spans 10 amino acids. The CDR3 bases are TGCAGCGTTCCATCCTACGAGCAGTACTTC. Translating gives CSVPSYEQYF.

This chain joins TRBV28 and TRBJ2-7; 9 bases line up with TRBD2. The CDR3 length is 14 residues. The V gene end was trimmed by 10 bases and the J gene end by 1 base; junction bases not matched to a gene: 8. Germline V gives CDR1 MDHEN, CDR2 SYDVKM. CDR3 DNA: TGTGCCACCTTAGCGGGAGTGGGGTCCTACGAGCAGTACTTC. Translated: CATLAGVGSYEQYF.

The chain joins TRBV28 to TRBJ1-2; D call uncertain. V was clipped by 6 bases and J by 3 bases, with 8 bases between them. This CDR3 has 12 residues. Looked up from germline, CDR1 is MDHEN and CDR2 is SYDVKM. Written as DNA, the CDR3 is TGTGCCAGCAGGAACAGAGACTATGGCTACACCTTC. Translation: CASRNRDYGYTF.

The chain links TRBV21-1 to TRBJ2-4; the table assigns TRBD2, which was not confirmed against the DNA. TRBV21-1 is labeled a pseudogene. The CDR3 is 20 residues long. The DNA of the CDR3 is TGTGCCAGCAGCAAAGCCCCTTCACAGGAGCCCGGGGAGGAGAAGAACATTCAGTACTTC. Translating gives CASSKAPSQEPGEEKNIQYF.

The genes are TRBV27 and TRBJ1-5, with D uncertain. The CDR3 runs 14 residues. With 0 bases removed from V and 5 bases from J, the gap between germline ends came to 8 bases. In germline, CDR1 is MNHEY, CDR2 SMNVEV (reference sequence). The DNA for the CDR3 is TGTGCCAGCAGTTTATCGATGGCGGATCAGCCCCAGCATTTT. This sequence encodes CASSLSMADQPQHF.

This chain connects TRBV30 to TRBJ2-5; 8 bases agree with TRBD1. The V and J ends lost 3 bases and 2 bases, in that order; junction bases with no gene match: 11. The germline gives CDR1 GTSNPN, CDR2 SVGIG (reference sequence). The CDR3 consists of 16 residues. CDR3 loop: CAWSPRTGWEQETQYF. Here the CDR3 DNA reads TGTGCCTGGAGCCCGCGGACAGGGTGGGAGCAAGAGACCCAGTACTTC.

The chain carries TRBV5-6 and TRBJ2-3; D gene unclear. Germline values: CDR1 SGHDT, CDR2 YYEEEE. Trimming stripped 3 bases from V and 5 bases from J, with 13 bases between. The CDR3 runs 14 residues. CDR3: CASSSKFGRDTQYF. For the CDR3, the DNA is TGTGCCAGCAGCTCTAAATTTGGTAGAGATACGCAGTATTTT.

This chain uses TRBV15 with TRBJ1-5; no clear D. V dropped 2 bases and J dropped 0 bases, with 8 bases sitting between them. Germline values: CDR1 LNHNV, CDR2 YYDKDF (reference sequence). The CDR3 contains 15 residues. CDR3 DNA sequence: TGTGCCACCAGCAGACAGTATAATAGCAATCAGCCCCAGCATTTT. This codes for CATSRQYNSNQPQHF.

This chain joins TRBV6-1 and TRBJ1-3, with TRBD1 matching 8 bases. This CDR3 comprises 11 residues. V lost 6 bases to trimming and J lost 15 bases; unmatched junction nucleotides: 7. From germline, CDR1 is MNHNS and CDR2 SASEGT. The CDR3 protein is CASSLGQGPYF. The CDR3 bases are TGTGCCAGCAGCCTCGGACAGGGACCATATTTT.

The chain is built from TRBV29-1 and TRBJ1-2; 10 bases align to TRBD1. Germline V gives CDR1 SQVTM, CDR2 ANQGSEA. CDR3 length: 12 amino acids. After removal of 7 bases from V and 3 bases from J, the junction contained 2 bases not matched to a gene. The CDR3 DNA reads as TGCAGCGGGGGGACAGGGGACTATGGCTACACCTTC. This sequence encodes CSGGTGDYGYTF.

The CDR3 loop reads CASSEEGLGGNEQFF. CDR3 DNA: TGTGCCAGCAGTGAAGAGGGACTAGGGGGGAATGAGCAGTTCTTC. The rearrangement uses TRBV2 and TRBJ2-1, with 8 bases lining up with TRBD2. V was pared by 1 base and J by 7 bases, with 6 bases of the junction left unmatched. The CDR3 contains 15 residues. Per germline, CDR1 SNHLY and CDR2 FYNNEI. Filled out from reference TRBV2 and TRBJ2-1, the complete variable domain reads EPEVTQTPSHQVTQMGQEVILRCVPISNHLYFYWYRQILGQKVEFLVSFYNNEISEKSEIFDDQFSVERPDGSNFTLKIRSTKLEDSAMYFCASSEEGLGGNEQFFGPGTRLTVL.

As regards this clone: Its ends do not fully match the called genes, so a read error is possible. This chain uses TRBV2 with TRBJ1-6; D might be TRBD1 (5 bases). CDR1 is SNHLY and CDR2 is FYNNEI in the germline V gene. CDR3 length: 12 amino acids. The CDR3 DNA follows: TGTGCCAGCAACGCAGGGAATATGCCCCCCCACTTT. Translation: CASNAGNMPPHF.

The chain is built from TRBV11-2 and TRBJ2-7, with 11 bases matching TRBD2. V lost 3 bases to trimming and J lost 5 bases; unmatched junction nucleotides: 0. Germline CDR1 SGHAT, CDR2 FQNNGV. The CDR3 runs 13 residues. The DNA for the CDR3 is TGTGCCAGCAGCTTGGGACTAGCGGACGAGCAGTACTTC. Translation gives CASSLGLADEQYF.

The chain couples TRBV30 to TRBJ2-3; TRBD2 agrees at 11 bases. CDR1 GTSNPN and CDR2 SVGIG come from the germline V gene (reference sequence). The CDR3 contains 15 residues. J lost 5 bases, V lost 5 bases, and 9 bases had no gene match. In DNA, the CDR3 is TGTGCCTGGGGCCTAGCGGGAGGTTTGGGAGATACGCAGTATTTT. Its translation is CAWGLAGGLGDTQYF.

The rearrangement links TRBV4-1 to TRBJ1-4; D is possibly TRBD1 (5 bases). The V gene lost 0 bases and the J gene lost 0 bases, with 14 bases spanning the gap. CDR1 MGHRA and CDR2 YSYEKL come from the germline V gene. The CDR3 spans 18 residues. CDR3 coding DNA: TGCGCCAGCAGCCAAGACCCCCCCGACAGAGCAACTAATGAAAAACTGTTTTTT. Translation gives CASSQDPPDRATNEKLFF.

This clone showed up just a few times. The chain couples TRBV7-9 to TRBJ1-3, with a possible D match to TRBD1 (5 bases). The CDR3 spans 16 residues. Germline V gene data show CDR1 as SEHNR and CDR2 as FQNEAQ (reference sequence). The V gene lost 7 bases and the J gene lost 0 bases, with 16 bases spanning the gap. The CDR3 nucleotides are TGTGCCAGCACCCTAGGGGTCATGAGCTCTGGAAACACCATATATTTT. This translates into CASTLGVMSSGNTIYF.

The V call is TRBV2, the J call TRBJ2-7; the D gene is possibly TRBD1 (5 bases). Per germline, CDR1 SNHLY and CDR2 FYNNEI. V shed 1 base and J shed 0 bases, with 10 bases lying between them. The CDR3 runs to 15 residues. This CDR3 is CASSEGGGSSYEQYF. The DNA of the CDR3 is TGTGCCAGCAGTGAAGGGGGCGGTAGCTCCTACGAGCAGTACTTC.